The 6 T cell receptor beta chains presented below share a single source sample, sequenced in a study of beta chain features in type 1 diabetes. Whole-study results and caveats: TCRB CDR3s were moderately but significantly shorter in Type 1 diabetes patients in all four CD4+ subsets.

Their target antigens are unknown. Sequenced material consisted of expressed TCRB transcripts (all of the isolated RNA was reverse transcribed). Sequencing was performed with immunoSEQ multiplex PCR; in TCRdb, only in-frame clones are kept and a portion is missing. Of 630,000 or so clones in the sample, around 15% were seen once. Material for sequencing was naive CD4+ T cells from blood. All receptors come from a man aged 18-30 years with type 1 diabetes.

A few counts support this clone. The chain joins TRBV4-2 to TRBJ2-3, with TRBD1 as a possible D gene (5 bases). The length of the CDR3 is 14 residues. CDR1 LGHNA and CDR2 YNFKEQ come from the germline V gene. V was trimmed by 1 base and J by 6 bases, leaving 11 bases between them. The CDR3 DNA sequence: TGTGCCAGCAGCCAAGCTAGGACAAGGGATACGCAGTATTTT. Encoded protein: CASSQARTRDTQYF.

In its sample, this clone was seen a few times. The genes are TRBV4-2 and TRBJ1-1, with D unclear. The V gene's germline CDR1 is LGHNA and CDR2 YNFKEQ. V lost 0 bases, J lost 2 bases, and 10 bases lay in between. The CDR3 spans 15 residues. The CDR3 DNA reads TGTGCCAGCAGCCAAGATTGGAGAGGCAACACTGAAGCTTTCTTT. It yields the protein CASSQDWRGNTEAFF.

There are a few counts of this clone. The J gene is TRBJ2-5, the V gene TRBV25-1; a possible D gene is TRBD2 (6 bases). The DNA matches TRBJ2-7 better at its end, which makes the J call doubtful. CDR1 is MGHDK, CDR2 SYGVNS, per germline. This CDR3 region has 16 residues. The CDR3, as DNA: TGTGCCAGCAGTGTGCTTCAGGCGGGGTTACCATACGAGCAGTACTTC. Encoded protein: CASSVLQAGLPYEQYF.

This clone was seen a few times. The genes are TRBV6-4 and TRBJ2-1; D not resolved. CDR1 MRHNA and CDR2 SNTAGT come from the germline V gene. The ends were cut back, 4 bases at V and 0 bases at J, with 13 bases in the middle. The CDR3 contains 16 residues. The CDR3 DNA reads TGTGCCAGCAGTGGCCTCCGGGCAAGCTCCTACAATGAGCAGTTCTTC. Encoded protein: CASSGLRASSYNEQFF.

CDR3 sequence reads: CASSDTSSLADTQYF. Written as DNA, the CDR3 is TGTGCCAGCAGTGACACTAGTAGTTTGGCAGATACGCAGTATTTT. The chain employs TRBV2 and TRBJ2-3; D is perhaps TRBD2 (5 bases). Germline loops: CDR1 SNHLY, CDR2 FYNNEI. CDR3 length: 15 amino acids. V lost 3 bases and J lost 4, with 14 bases in between.

The CDR3 DNA is TGCAGTGCTAGTAGAACTGAAGCTTTCTTT. Its protein is CSASRTEAFF. The chain employs TRBV20-1 and TRBJ1-1; no firm D call. CDR1 and CDR2 from the germline V gene are DFQATT and SNEGSKA (reference sequence). The germline V and J ends were trimmed by 3 bases and 5 bases, with 4 bases remaining between them. The CDR3 totals 10 residues.